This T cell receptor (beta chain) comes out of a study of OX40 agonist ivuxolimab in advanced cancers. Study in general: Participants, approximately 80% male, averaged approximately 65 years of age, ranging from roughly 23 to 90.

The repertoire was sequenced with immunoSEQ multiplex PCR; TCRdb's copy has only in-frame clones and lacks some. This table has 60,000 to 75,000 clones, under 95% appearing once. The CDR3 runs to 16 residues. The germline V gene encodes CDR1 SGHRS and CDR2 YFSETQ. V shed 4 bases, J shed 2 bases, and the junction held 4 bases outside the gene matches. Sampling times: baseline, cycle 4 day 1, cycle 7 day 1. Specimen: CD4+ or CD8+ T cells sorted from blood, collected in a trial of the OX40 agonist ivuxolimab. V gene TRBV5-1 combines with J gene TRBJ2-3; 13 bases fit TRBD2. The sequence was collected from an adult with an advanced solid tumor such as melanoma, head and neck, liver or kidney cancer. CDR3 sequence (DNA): TGCGCCAGCAGCGGCGGACTAGCGGGGGACACAGATACGCAGTATTTT. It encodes CASSGGLAGDTDTQYF. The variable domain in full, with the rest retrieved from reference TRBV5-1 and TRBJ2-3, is KAGVTQTPRYLIKTRGQQVTLSCSPISGHRSVSWYQQTPGQGLQFLFEYFSETQRNKGNFPGRFSGRQFSNSRSEMNVSTLELGDSALYLCASSGGLAGDTDTQYFGPGTRLTVL.